The 2 T cell receptor beta chains below were found in one sample sequenced in a study of OX40 agonist ivuxolimab in advanced cancers. Profiled with immunoSEQ multiplex PCR; TCRdb holds only in-frame clones, not every one. The sample consists of 150,000 to 190,000 clones, 85% to 95% of them appearing once. The sample in question was CD4+ or CD8+ T cells sorted from blood, obtained in a trial of the OX40 agonist ivuxolimab. Receptor source: an adult with an advanced solid tumor such as melanoma, head and neck, liver or kidney cancer.

This sequence joins TRBV10-3 and TRBJ1-5; a possible D gene is TRBD1 (6 bases). Germline values: CDR1 ENHRY, CDR2 SYGVKD. V was cut by 6 bases and J by 2 bases, with 11 bases left in between. This CDR3 spans 14 amino acids. The chain's CDR3 is CAISERGGNQPQHF. For the CDR3, the DNA is TGTGCCATCAGCGAGAGGGGGGGCAATCAGCCCCAGCATTTT.

The rearrangement links TRBV19 to TRBJ2-4, with D tentatively TRBD1 or TRBD2 (6 bases each). V was shortened by 0 bases and J by 8 bases, with 11 bases between the two germline ends. The CDR3 loop spans 14 amino acids. Germline V gene sequence: CDR1 LNHDA, CDR2 SQIVND (reference sequence). The CDR3 DNA reads TGTGCCAGTAGTATAGATTGGAGGGGGGACATTCAGTACTTC. It yields the protein CASSIDWRGDIQYF.